Listed below are T cell receptor beta chains from one sample, sequenced in a study of shared clonotypes between healthy human individuals. Sequencing used immunoSEQ multiplex PCR; TCRdb keeps in-frame clones, though not all of them. The sample has more than 2,000,000 clones, over 85% seen once. The sequenced sample consisted of naive CD4+ T cells sorted from blood. The receptors originated from a man aged 18 to 35 in good health. Each CDR3 is given with its conserved first and last residue. D genes are given only for firm matches. Where a row states a size, it is once, few, many or the class of an expanded clone; other rows omit it.

-	-	12	TRBJ2-1	TRBV9	CASSSTSNEQFF	TGTGCCAGCAGCTCCACAAGTAATGAGCAGTTCTTC
-	once	14	TRBJ2-7	TRBV6-5	CASSNSGTSYEQYF	TGTGCCAGCAGTAATAGCGGCACGTCCTACGAGCAGTACTTC
-	few	12	TRBJ2-1	TRBV18	CASSPSYNEQFF	TGTGCCAGCTCACCGAGCTACAATGAGCAGTTCTTC
TRBD2	-	15	TRBJ2-3	TRBV7-9	CASSLASGLMGTQYF	TGTGCCAGCAGCTTAGCTAGCGGGCTAATGGGTACGCAGTATTTT
TRBD2	-	15	TRBJ2-7	TRBV11-2	CASSPGLAGAYEQYF	TGTGCCAGCAGCCCCGGACTAGCGGGGGCCTACGAGCAGTACTTC
-	-	12	TRBJ2-3	TRBV10-3	CATRDFADTQYF	TGTGCCACCCGGGACTTTGCAGATACACAGTATTTT
-	-	14	TRBJ2-2	TRBV5-1	CACQVGHGTGELFF	TGCGCCTGTCAAGTCGGTCACGGGACCGGGGAGCTGTTTTTT
TRBD2	-	14	TRBJ2-5	TRBV5-1	CASTREGGRETQYF	TGCGCCAGCACTCGGGAGGGGGGCCGAGAGACCCAGTACTTC
-	-	14	TRBJ1-6	TRBV5-4	CASSKESPDSPLHF	TGTGCCAGCAGCAAAGAGAGCCCCGATTCACCCCTCCACTTT
-	-	12	TRBJ2-1	TRBV30	CAWSVGSGGSFF	TGTGCCTGGAGTGTAGGCTCCGGAGGTTCGTTCTTC
TRBD1	-	16	TRBJ2-7	TRBV11-2	CASSFFIGTGFYEQYF	TGTGCCAGCAGCTTTTTCATTGGGACAGGGTTTTACGAGCAGTACTTC
TRBD1	once	15	TRBJ1-2	TRBV5-6	CASTMNGGQAYGYTF	TGTGCCAGCACCATGAATGGGGGACAGGCCTATGGCTACACCTTC
-	-	15	TRBJ2-7	TRBV11-2	CASTISGESAYEQYF	TGTGCCAGCACCATTTCGGGAGAATCAGCCTACGAGCAGTACTTC
-	-	11	TRBJ2-3	TRBV5-6	CASSLTDTQYF	TGTGCCAGCAGCTTGACCGATACGCAGTATTTT
-	few	13	TRBJ2-6	TRBV9	CASGQSGANVLTF	TGTGCCAGCGGGCAGTCTGGGGCCAACGTCCTGACTTTC
-	-	14	TRBJ1-1	TRBV6-1	CASSELAENTEAFF	TGTGCCAGCAGTGAATTGGCAGAAAACACTGAAGCTTTCTTT